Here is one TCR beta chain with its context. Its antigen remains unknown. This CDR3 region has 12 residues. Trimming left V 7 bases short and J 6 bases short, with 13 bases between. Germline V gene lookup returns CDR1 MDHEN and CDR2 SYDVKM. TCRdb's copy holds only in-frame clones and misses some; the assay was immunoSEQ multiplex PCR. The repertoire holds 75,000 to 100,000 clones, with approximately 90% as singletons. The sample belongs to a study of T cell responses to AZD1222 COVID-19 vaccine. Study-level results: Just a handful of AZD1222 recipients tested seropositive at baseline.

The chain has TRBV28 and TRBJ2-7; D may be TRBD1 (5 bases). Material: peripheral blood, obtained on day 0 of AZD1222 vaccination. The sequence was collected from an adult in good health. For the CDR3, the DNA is TGTGCCAGCACCCAGGGTCCCCGCGAGCAGTACTTC. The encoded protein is CASTQGPREQYF.